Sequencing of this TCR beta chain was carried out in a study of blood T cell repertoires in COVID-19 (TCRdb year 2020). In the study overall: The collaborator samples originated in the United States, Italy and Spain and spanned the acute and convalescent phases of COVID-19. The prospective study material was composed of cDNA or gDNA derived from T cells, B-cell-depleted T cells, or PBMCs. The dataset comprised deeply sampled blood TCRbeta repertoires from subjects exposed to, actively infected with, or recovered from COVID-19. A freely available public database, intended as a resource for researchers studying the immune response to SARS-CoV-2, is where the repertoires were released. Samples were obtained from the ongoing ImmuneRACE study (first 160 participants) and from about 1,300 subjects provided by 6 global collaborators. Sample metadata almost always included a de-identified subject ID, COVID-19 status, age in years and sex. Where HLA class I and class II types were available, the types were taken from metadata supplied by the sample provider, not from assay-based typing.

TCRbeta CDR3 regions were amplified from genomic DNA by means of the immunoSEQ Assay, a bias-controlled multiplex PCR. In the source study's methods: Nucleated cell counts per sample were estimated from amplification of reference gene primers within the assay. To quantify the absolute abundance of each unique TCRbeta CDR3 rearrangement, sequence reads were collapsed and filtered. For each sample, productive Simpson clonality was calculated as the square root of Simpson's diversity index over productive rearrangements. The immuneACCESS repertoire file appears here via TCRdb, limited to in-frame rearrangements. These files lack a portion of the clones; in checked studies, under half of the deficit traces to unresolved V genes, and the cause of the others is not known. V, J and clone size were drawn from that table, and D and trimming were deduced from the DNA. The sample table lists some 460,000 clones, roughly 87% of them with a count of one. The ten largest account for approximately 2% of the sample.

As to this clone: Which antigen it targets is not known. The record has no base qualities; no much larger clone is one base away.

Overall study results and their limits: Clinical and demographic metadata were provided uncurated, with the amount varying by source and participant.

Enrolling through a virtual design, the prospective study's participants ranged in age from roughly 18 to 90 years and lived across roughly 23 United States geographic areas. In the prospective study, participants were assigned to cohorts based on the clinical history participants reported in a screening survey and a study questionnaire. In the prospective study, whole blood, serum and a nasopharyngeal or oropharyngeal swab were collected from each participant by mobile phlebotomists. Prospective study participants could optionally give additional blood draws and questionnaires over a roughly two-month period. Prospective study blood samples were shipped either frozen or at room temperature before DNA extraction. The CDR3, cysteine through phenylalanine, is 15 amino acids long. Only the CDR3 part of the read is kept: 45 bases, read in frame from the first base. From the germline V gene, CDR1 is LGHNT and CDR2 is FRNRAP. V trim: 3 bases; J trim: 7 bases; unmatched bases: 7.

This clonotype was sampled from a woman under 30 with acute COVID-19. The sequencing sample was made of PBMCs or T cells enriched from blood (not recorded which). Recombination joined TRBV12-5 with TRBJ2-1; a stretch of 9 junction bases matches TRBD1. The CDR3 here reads CASGLGGQGTNEQFF. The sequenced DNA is TGTGCTAGTGGTTTAGGGGGACAGGGTACTAATGAGCAGTTCTTC.